Sequencing of this T cell receptor (beta chain) was carried out in a study of cytomegalovirus exposure and HLA in healthy donors (dated by TCRdb to 2015 to 2018). As for the study more broadly: According to an earlier analysis of several hundred of the donors, about 190 million T cells yielded 100 million or so unique TCR beta sequences and 276 Gb of sequence data. Approximately 310 gigabases of sequencing data and roughly 90 million unique TCR sequences were included in an early release covering about 620 HLA-typed donors. Of the 300 to 400 genotyped donors, over 70% fell in the genetic ancestry cluster associated with self-reported Caucasian donors. The study aimed to test whether signatures of past pathogen exposure could be identified by cataloging public T cell receptors. The T cell repertoires of around 670 subjects were profiled by immunosequencing and related to cytomegalovirus serostatus. A separate validation cohort of roughly 130 different subjects was used in addition to the 666-subject first cohort. The study combined high-throughput TCR immunosequencing, statistical association of individual TCRs with disease status, and machine learning to predict cytomegalovirus infection status. To study patterns of TCR occurrence, a later analysis re-analyzed previously published TCR beta repertoires from just over 650 donors and added high-resolution HLA genotyping. The later analysis used no new phenotypic data to find candidate immune exposures, relying instead on TCR beta sequences and their occurrence across donors. An earlier analysis of about 620 of the donors applied high-throughput TCR beta sequencing to assess whether each TCR beta V gene segment acted as functional or pseudogenic. Donor age, sex, ethnicity and CMV serostatus were compiled alongside the repertoire data. Genome-wide SNP genotypes for about 55% of the roughly 670 donors were used in a later genetic analysis, which treated that subset as a discovery cohort. Every discovery cohort repertoire had been produced on one sequencing platform. HLA typing covered class I and class II loci at four-digit resolution. Typing coverage varied by locus: roughly 629-640 donors for A, B, C, DRB1 and DQB1; under 550 for DQA1; 600 to 610 for DPA1; about 450 for DPB1. A handful of DR-DQ haplotypes were handled as single units for association and clustering because linkage in the cohort was strong. Among almost 400 genotyped donors of the cohort, an average of about 240,000 unique TCR beta nucleotide sequences were sequenced per donor, around 18% of them non-productive.

Results and caveats for the whole study, not just this receptor: In a later analysis, several top co-occurrence clusters were reported to appear linked to parvovirus B19, influenza, CMV and Epstein-Barr virus. Most TCR sequences were observed very rarely across donors, whereas some public TCRs were present in many individuals. A further reported finding was that TCR beta sequences accurately predicted the HLA-A and HLA-B alleles for most subjects in the first cohort. A cluster of highly shared sequence variants was judged likely to represent a technical artifact of the sequencing pipeline. A later analysis found that most CMV-associated TCR beta chains appeared HLA-restricted, with HLA associations seemingly driven largely by CMV exposure. Strong co-occurrence of HLA alleles, especially DR and DQ, made assigning TCR associations to individual alleles difficult. Because the 87-base-pair reads could not distinguish some IMGT-functional V segments, including TRBV6-2 and TRBV6-3, those segments were excluded. An association between a missense DCLRE1C variant and V-gene and J-gene trimming of TCR beta chains was found in a later genetic analysis and replicated in an independent cohort. The study listed 150 to 200 TCR beta chains as associated with cytomegalovirus. Because counts were too low, seventeen rarely observed V segments, including chromosome 9 orphons, were excluded from the earlier analysis of 587 of the donors. The only immune exposure information available for the cohort was CMV serostatus. HLA typing was unavailable for some donors at each locus, so association tests used only the typed subset. In an earlier analysis of some 540 of the donors, most TCR beta V segments appeared in productive rearrangements about 90% or about 30% of the time, broadly matching IMGT annotations. In a later analysis, the rate of TCR association differed among HLA loci, with DRB1 alleles having the most associated TCRs and HLA-C alleles having the fewest. Only TCR beta chains were sequenced in this cohort, and the absence of alpha or paired-chain data limited detectable features. The authors suggested that the approach could potentially be extended to other disease states and immunological phenotypes. The presence/absence analyses assumed that sequencing depth was roughly uniform across donors, and that assumption may not be true. Linkage disequilibrium might explain the correlated functional status among segregating V segments, but an unknown experimental factor could not be excluded. The classifier was reported to diagnose cytomegalovirus status with high specificity and sensitivity in both the original cohort and the validation cohort. Compared with equally common non-associated chains, HLA-associated TCR beta chains in a later analysis were more clonally expanded and had lower generation probabilities. A later analysis associated 16,951 TCR beta sequences with specific HLA alleles at a false discovery rate of 0.05. A few of the identified cytomegalovirus-associated TCR beta chains were confirmed in vitro to be specific for cytomegalovirus antigens. In a later genetic analysis, fewer N-insertions in productive TCRs were reported among donors in an Asian-associated ancestry cluster than the roughly 640-donor mean.

Preparation of the library involved the immunoSEQ multiplex PCR assay. A mixture of 60 forward primers for TCR Vbeta segments and 13 reverse primers for TCR Jbeta segments was used in the multiplex PCR. The CDR3 region of rearranged TCR beta genes was amplified from genomic DNA with a multiplex PCR assay. The Illumina HiSeq System was used to sequence the amplified TCR beta libraries as 87-base-pair reads. Per the original workflow: In a later analysis, 80 million or so unique TCR beta chains were counted across the 650 to 700 repertoires, and approximately 9.9 million of these chains were shared by at least two donors. To remove PCR and sequencing errors, raw reads were error-corrected and collapsed into unique sequences using a nearest-neighbor algorithm that merged closely related sequences. CDR3 sequences were aligned to IMGT reference sequences to assign V, D and J gene segments. For a sequence to be retained, a match of at least six nucleotides to both a V gene segment and a J gene segment was required. Rearrangements were called productive when the CDR3 lacked stop codons and stayed in frame with V and J; all others were non-productive. Following IMGT convention, CDR3 was defined as the stretch from the second conserved V-encoded cysteine up to the conserved J-encoded phenylalanine. The earlier analysis of 450 to 750 of the donors excluded any sequence lacking an unambiguous match to a single V gene segment. In an earlier analysis of 587 of the donors, V segments were called functional above 56.7% productive rearrangements and were called segregating when the between-donor standard deviation exceeded 5%. A statistical classification framework was developed to diagnose cytomegalovirus status using the catalog of TCR beta chain sequences. A later analysis assigned V and J genes by comparing TCR nucleotide sequences with IMGT/GENE-DB human TR gene sequences. Using the TCRdist pipeline, a later analysis assigned CDR3 sequences along with most-parsimonious VDJ recombination scenarios. In a later analysis, each TCR beta chain was defined by its CDR3 amino acid sequence together with its V-gene family, and reads without a unique V-gene family were excluded. As a way to deal with suspected cross-contamination and a sequencing artifact, a later analysis dropped over 550 nucleotide sequences that were highly shared and had low generation probability. In a later analysis, a clonal expansion index was calculated for each public chain from normalized within-repertoire ranks of inferred template counts. Generation probabilities in a later analysis came from a VDJ recombination model fitted to out-of-frame rearrangements, and those results were checked against IGoR. In a later analysis, hypergeometric tests were used to score TCR-TCR, TCR-HLA and TCR-CMV co-occurrence, with a repertoire-size bias correction applied to TCR pairs. A later analysis estimated false discovery rates by permuting HLA or CMV assignments 20 times. In a later analysis, co-occurring TCRs were grouped using DBSCAN, and TCRdist sequence similarity was added for clustering within HLA-allele-positive subsets. Co-occurrence clustering excluded repertoires with fewer than 30,000 or more than 120,000 public chains, plus five with anomalous nucleotide sharing. TCRdb provides this immuneACCESS table in a form limited to in-frame rearrangements. Some clones are lacking; in checked studies, under half of them reflect an unresolved V gene, and why the rest are absent is not known. V and J calls and clone size are those listed in that table; D and trimming were worked out from the DNA. Counted in this sample were about 190,000 clones; around 87% of them appeared once. Clones ranked in the top ten supply approximately 1.1% of the sample.

Worth noting for this clone: The antigen it binds to is not known. No much larger clonotype is one base removed from it; base qualities were not supplied.

The germline V gene (reference sequence) sets CDR1 to SEHNR and CDR2 to FQNEAQ. V lost 4 bases and J lost 4 bases, and the count of bases not matched to a germline gene is 5. There are 15 amino acids in the CDR3, from cysteine to phenylalanine inclusive. CDR3 DNA only is kept here, 45 bases in frame from base 1. The cohort comprised some 730 healthy bone marrow donors. At the time of sampling, every cohort member was nominally healthy, though immune exposures that went unrecorded were likely present. The donor tested CMV seronegative and was one of the 352 seronegative cohort members. A peripheral blood sample was provided by each donor, and peripheral blood mononuclear cells were used for TCR beta sequencing. The Qiagen DNeasy Blood Extraction Kit was used to extract genomic DNA from the blood cell samples.

The sequencing sample was made of PBMCs. The V gene is TRBV7-9 and the J gene is TRBJ2-5, with TRBD1 identical over 11 junction bases. The receptor's source is a boy younger than 10 in good health and CMV-seronegative. The nucleotides are TGTGCCAGCAGCTACCGGGACAGGGGGTTAGAGACCCAGTACTTC. Its product reads: CASSYRDRGLETQYF. With the rest looked up from the reference TRBV7-9 and TRBJ2-5 genes rather than sequenced, the full variable domain is DTGVSQNPRHKITKRGQNVTFRCDPISEHNRLYWYRQTLGQGPEFLTYFQNEAQLEKSRLLSDRFSAERPKGSFSTLEIQRTEQGDSAMYLCASSYRDRGLETQYFGPGTRLLVL.